Presented here are 32 T cell receptor beta chains from one specimen sequenced in a study of graft-versus-host responses after intestinal transplantation. Their antigen targets remain unknown. Assay used: immunoSEQ multiplex PCR; TCRdb lists only in-frame clones, some missing. Here the sample spans about 90,000 clones, around 90% being singletons. The specimen was unstimulated CD4+ T cells sorted from spleen or lymph node cells, collected before intestinal transplant. All receptors come from a human donor who received an intestinal transplant.

The chain couples TRBV19 to TRBJ2-7, with 8 bases matching TRBD2. The trim removed 6 bases at V and 5 bases at J, leaving 9 bases unmatched. There are 14 residues in the CDR3. The germline V gene has CDR1 LNHDA and CDR2 SQIVND (reference sequence). CDR3 in DNA: TGTGCCAGTAGGTCTAAAGCGGGAGCCCACGAGCAGTACTTC. Amino acids: CASRSKAGAHEQYF.

The chain has TRBV4-1 and TRBJ1-4; 7 bases are a match to TRBD1. Germline V CDR1 and CDR2: MGHRA, YSYEKL. The J segment lost 5 bases and the V segment lost 1 base, leaving 16 bases of the junction unmatched. The CDR3 contains 19 residues. CDR3: CASSQAQGTEVGTNEKLFF. In DNA form, the CDR3 reads TGCGCCAGCAGCCAAGCTCAAGGGACAGAGGTGGGGACCAATGAAAAACTGTTTTTT.

V and J are TRBV19 and TRBJ1-1; tentatively, D is TRBD1 (5 bases). The CDR3 extends over 13 amino acids. Germline V gene lookup returns CDR1 LNHDA and CDR2 SQIVND (reference sequence). Trimming stripped 2 bases from V and 6 bases from J, with 10 bases between. The CDR3 loop is CASSIRGTSEAFF. Here the CDR3 DNA reads TGTGCCAGTAGTATAAGGGGCACGTCTGAAGCTTTCTTT. The entire variable domain, with the rest obtained from reference TRBV19 and TRBJ1-1, is as follows: DGGITQSPKYLFRKEGQNVTLSCEQNLNHDAMYWYRQDPGQGLRLIYYSQIVNDFQKGDIAEGYSVSREKKESFPLTVTSAQKNPTAFYLCASSIRGTSEAFFGQGTRLTVV.

The chain uses TRBV30 and TRBJ2-1, with 8 bases fitting TRBD2. The length of the CDR3 is 13 residues. Germline CDR1 is GTSNPN and CDR2 is SVGIG (reference sequence). The trim removed 6 bases at V and 14 bases at J, leaving 15 bases unmatched. The CDR3: CACFGGSGLAEFF. DNA for the CDR3: TGTGCCTGTTTTGGGGGTAGTGGACTAGCTGAGTTCTTC.

The chain recombines TRBV19 with TRBJ2-5; 12 bases match TRBD1. J gave up 5 bases and V 5 bases, and 6 bases lay outside the gene matches. Germline CDR1 and CDR2: LNHDA and SQIVND (reference sequence). The length of the CDR3 is 15 residues. The CDR3 DNA sequence: TGTGCCAGTAGTGCCGGGACAGGGGGCTTTGAGACCCAGTACTTC. It codes for CASSAGTGGFETQYF.

This chain connects TRBV2 to TRBJ2-1, with D possibly TRBD2 on 6 matching bases. The length of the CDR3 is 15 residues. Germline CDR1 and CDR2: SNHLY and FYNNEI. V lost 6 bases and J 0 bases, leaving 12 bases between the germline ends. CDR3: CASSDDGSSYNEQFF. In DNA, the CDR3 is TGTGCCAGCAGCGACGACGGGAGCTCCTACAATGAGCAGTTCTTC.

The rearrangement links TRBV7-9 to TRBJ2-7, with D unclear. The V gene's germline CDR1 is SEHNR and CDR2 FQNEAQ (reference sequence). This CDR3 is built from 17 residues. V was cut by 1 base and J by 0 bases, with 16 bases left in between. The CDR3: CASSLVGPTPNSYEQYF. The CDR3 nucleotides are TGTGCCAGCAGCTTAGTAGGGCCTACCCCTAACTCCTACGAGCAGTACTTC.

This chain joins TRBV20-1 and TRBJ2-5, with D hard to call. Per germline, CDR1 DFQATT and CDR2 SNEGSKA (reference sequence). This CDR3 is built from 11 residues. Trimming stripped 5 bases from V and 0 bases from J, with 4 bases between. In nucleotides, the CDR3 is TGCAGTGCTCGGTACCAAGAGACCCAGTACTTC. It yields the protein CSARYQETQYF.

The count of this clone is one. The V call is TRBV27, the J call TRBJ2-7; no clear D gene. The germline gives CDR1 MNHEY, CDR2 SMNVEV (reference sequence). The CDR3 length is 11 residues. Deletions cut 7 bases from V and 9 bases from J, with 13 bases between. CDR3 sequence: CASKPLVRQYF. The CDR3 bases are TGTGCCAGCAAACCCCTCGTGAGGCAGTACTTC.

The chain recombines TRBV7-2 with TRBJ1-5, with no clear D. This CDR3 is built from 14 residues. Trimming left V 5 bases short and J 3 bases short, with 11 bases between. CDR1 SGHTA and CDR2 FQGNSA come from the germline V gene. The CDR3 nucleotides read TGTGCCAGCAGCCCTGGACGGAACAATCAGCCCCAGCATTTT. It specifies CASSPGRNNQPQHF.

Concerning this clone: At one end, the junction sequence differs from germline, possibly due to a read error. V and J are TRBV4-2 and TRBJ2-7; D could derive from TRBD1 or TRBD2 (6 bases each). The CDR3 runs 15 residues. CDR1 is LGHNA, CDR2 YNFKEQ, per germline. The CDR3 nucleotides read TGTGCCAGCAGACAAGGAGGGGGTAGCTCCTACGAGCAGTACTTC. It codes for CASRQGGGSSYEQYF.

J is TRBJ2-7 and V is TRBV30; D not certain. Trimming removed 1 base at V and 0 bases at J, with 16 bases between. The CDR3 totals 16 residues. Germline assignment: CDR1 GTSNPN and CDR2 SVGIG (reference sequence). CDR3 protein: CAWSGQGGSDSYEQYF. CDR3 coding DNA: TGTGCCTGGAGTGGACAAGGCGGTTCCGACTCCTACGAGCAGTACTTC.

This chain joins TRBV11-1 and TRBJ2-1; 7 bases match TRBD2. V shed 8 bases and J 6 bases; nucleotides not matched to a gene: 10. The CDR3 contains 14 residues. The V gene's germline CDR1 is SGHAT and CDR2 FQDESV (reference sequence). CDR3 DNA sequence: TGTGCCAGCGGAGCGGGATATGAGGGCAATGAGCAGTTCTTC. Its protein is CASGAGYEGNEQFF.

The V gene is TRBV9, the J gene TRBJ1-2; D is perhaps TRBD1 (5 bases). This CDR3 spans 13 amino acids. The V gene lost 0 bases and the J gene lost 7 bases, with 10 bases spanning the gap. Germline CDR1 reads SGDLS; CDR2 reads YYNGEE. CDR3 in DNA: TGTGCCAGCAGCGTAGTGGAGGGGTCTGGCTACACCTTC. It specifies CASSVVEGSGYTF.

The gene calls are TRBV4-1 and TRBJ1-5; D not resolved. Trimming stripped 2 bases from V and 4 bases from J, with 0 bases between. The CDR3 covers 11 residues. In germline, CDR1 is MGHRA, CDR2 YSYEKL. In DNA form, the CDR3 reads TGCGCCAGCAGCCAAAATCAGCCCCAGCATTTT. This gives the protein CASSQNQPQHF.

V is TRBV4-1 and J is TRBJ1-2, with a weak D call TRBD1 (5 bases). The CDR3 totals 14 residues. CDR1 MGHRA and CDR2 YSYEKL come from the germline V gene. V lost 6 bases and J 8 bases, leaving 19 bases between the germline ends. The CDR3 sequence is CASSLPLDREGYTF. CDR3 in DNA: TGCGCCAGCAGTCTTCCTCTCGACAGAGAAGGCTACACCTTC.

This clone was seen just once. The rearrangement joins TRBV27 to TRBJ2-5, with D unclear. CDR3 size: 13 residues. Per germline, CDR1 MNHEY and CDR2 SMNVEV (reference sequence). V gave up 2 bases and J gave up 1 base, with 5 bases separating them. The CDR3 region is CASSLGPQETQYF. The CDR3, as DNA: TGTGCCAGCAGTTTAGGACCCCAAGAGACCCAGTACTTC.

This clone was observed a single time. J is TRBJ1-1 and V is TRBV27; tentative D call: TRBD1 (6 bases). The CDR3 contains 14 residues. Germline V gene lookup returns CDR1 MNHEY and CDR2 SMNVEV (reference sequence). V lost 3 bases and J 4 bases, leaving 12 bases between the germline ends. CDR3 coding DNA: TGTGCCAGCAGTTTCAGGTCAGGGGTCACTGAAGCTTTCTTT. It yields the protein CASSFRSGVTEAFF.

The rearrangement uses TRBV19 and TRBJ1-3, with D possibly TRBD1 on 5 matching bases. V lost 3 bases to trimming and J lost 1 base, with 10 bases between them. The germline V gene encodes CDR1 LNHDA and CDR2 SQIVND (reference sequence). The CDR3 has 15 residues. The CDR3 coding sequence is TGTGCCAGTAGTATTGCCAGGGCGTCTGGAAACACCATATATTTT. It translates to CASSIARASGNTIYF. The full variable domain, completed using reference TRBV19 and TRBJ1-3, is DGGITQSPKYLFRKEGQNVTLSCEQNLNHDAMYWYRQDPGQGLRLIYYSQIVNDFQKGDIAEGYSVSREKKESFPLTVTSAQKNPTAFYLCASSIARASGNTIYFGEGSWLTVV.

This chain uses TRBV7-3 with TRBJ2-1, with 10 bases fitting TRBD2. V trimming: 3 bases; J trimming: 7 bases; junction bases outside the gene matches: 12. This CDR3 contains 17 residues. CDR1 SGHTA and CDR2 FQGTGA come from the germline V gene. The CDR3 loop is CASSLSSLAGLNNEQFF. DNA for the CDR3: TGTGCCAGCAGCTTGTCCTCACTAGCGGGACTTAATAATGAGCAGTTCTTC.

About this clone itself: This specimen includes other DNA sequences encoding the same CDR3. The chain employs TRBV5-1 and TRBJ2-5; D gene uncertain. V was pared by 2 bases and J by 2 bases, with 1 base between. Germline V gene sequence: CDR1 SGHRS, CDR2 YFSETQ. This CDR3 has 11 amino acids. The CDR3 protein is CASSLQETQYF. Here the CDR3 DNA reads TGCGCCAGCAGCTTACAAGAGACCCAGTACTTC. Full variable domain (remainder filled in from reference TRBV5-1 and TRBJ2-5): KAGVTQTPRYLIKTRGQQVTLSCSPISGHRSVSWYQQTPGQGLQFLFEYFSETQRNKGNFPGRFSGRQFSNSRSEMNVSTLELGDSALYLCASSLQETQYFGPGTRLLVL.

This clone has more than one count but fewer than ten. CDR3 bases: TGTGCCAGCAGAAACAAGGGAGAAAAACTGTTTTTT. Translation: CASRNKGEKLFF. The V gene is TRBV2, the J gene TRBJ1-4; unclear D gene. The V gene's germline CDR1 is SNHLY and CDR2 FYNNEI. V lost 6 bases and J lost 8, with 10 bases in between. This CDR3 spans 12 amino acids.

The chain carries TRBV7-3 and TRBJ2-7; 12 bases map to TRBD2. Germline V gene lookup returns CDR1 SGHTA and CDR2 FQGTGA. The V segment lost 4 bases and the J segment 7 bases; nucleotides outside the gene matches: 8. The CDR3 length is 15 residues. The CDR3 loop is CASSSGLAGAEEQYF. CDR3 in DNA: TGTGCCAGCAGCTCGGGACTAGCGGGTGCCGAGGAGCAGTACTTC. Drawing the rest from reference TRBV7-3 and TRBJ2-7, the complete variable domain is GAGVSQTPSNKVTEKGKYVELRCDPISGHTALYWYRQSLGQGPEFLIYFQGTGAADDSGLPNDRFFAVRPEGSVSTLKIQRTERGDSAVYLCASSSGLAGAEEQYFGPGTRLTVT.

This sequence joins TRBV19 and TRBJ2-7, with D possibly being TRBD2 (6 bases). The CDR3 has 13 amino acids. V lost 3 bases and J lost 9, with 15 bases in between. Per germline, CDR1 LNHDA and CDR2 SQIVND (reference sequence). CDR3 sequence (DNA): TGTGCCAGTAGTATCGCAACCCAGGAGGGGCAGTACTTC. The encoded protein is CASSIATQEGQYF.

This chain joins TRBV5-1 and TRBJ2-5; no definite D call. Germline lookup yields CDR1 SGHRS and CDR2 YFSETQ. The CDR3 consists of 15 residues. V lost 2 bases and J lost 1, with 12 bases in between. Here the CDR3 DNA reads TGCGCCAGCAGCTTAATCGCGGAAATCCAAGAGACCCAGTACTTC. Protein: CASSLIAEIQETQYF.

This clone was seen a single time. The chain has TRBV19 and TRBJ2-7; 9 positions match TRBD1. This CDR3 is built from 14 residues. Trimming cost V 3 bases and J 1 base; bases outside gene matches: 1. The V gene's germline CDR1 is LNHDA and CDR2 SQIVND (reference sequence). The CDR3 is CASSIGQGSYEQYF. The CDR3 DNA reads TGTGCCAGTAGTATCGGACAGGGGTCCTACGAGCAGTACTTC. The complete variable domain, with remaining parts taken from reference TRBV19 and TRBJ2-7, reads DGGITQSPKYLFRKEGQNVTLSCEQNLNHDAMYWYRQDPGQGLRLIYYSQIVNDFQKGDIAEGYSVSREKKESFPLTVTSAQKNPTAFYLCASSIGQGSYEQYFGPGTRLTVT.

The chain employs TRBV28 and TRBJ2-7, with D unresolved. There are 11 residues in the CDR3. Deletions cut 1 base from V and 3 bases from J, with 1 base between. CDR1 MDHEN and CDR2 SYDVKM come from the germline V gene. Here the CDR3 DNA reads TGTGCCAGCAGTTTATACTACGAGCAGTACTTC. Protein sequence: CASSLYYEQYF. Together with reference TRBV28 and TRBJ2-7, the CDR3 gives the full variable domain: DVKVTQSSRYLVKRTGEKVFLECVQDMDHENMFWYRQDPGLGLRLIYFSYDVKMKEKGDIPEGYSVSREKKERFSLILESASTNQTSMYLCASSLYYEQYFGPGTRLTVT.

J is TRBJ2-7 and V is TRBV27; 11 nucleotides agree with TRBD2. The ends lost 2 bases at V and 3 bases at J; junction bases unmatched: 0. The CDR3 is 14 amino acids. CDR1 and CDR2 (germline): MNHEY, SMNVEV (reference sequence). In nucleotides, the CDR3 is TGTGCCAGCAGTTTAGGGACTAGCGGCTACGAGCAGTACTTC. This sequence encodes CASSLGTSGYEQYF.

The table lists this clone with a count of one. V and J are TRBV5-1 and TRBJ2-1, with D possibly TRBD2 on 6 matching bases. The V end lost 1 base, the J end lost 0 bases, and 17 bases lay between the germline ends. This CDR3 spans 18 amino acids. Per the germline V gene, CDR1 is SGHRS and CDR2 is YFSETQ. The CDR3 reads CASSLIRGLPSSYNEQFF. The CDR3 DNA follows: TGCGCCAGCAGCTTGATCCGGGGGTTACCAAGCTCCTACAATGAGCAGTTCTTC.

This clone was counted a single time. The chain recombines TRBV19 with TRBJ1-1; 7 bases align to TRBD1. Germline assignment: CDR1 LNHDA and CDR2 SQIVND (reference sequence). The ends lost 6 bases at V and 4 bases at J; junction bases unmatched: 8. This CDR3 comprises 14 residues. CDR3 protein: CASRADRVSTEAFF. For the CDR3, the DNA is TGTGCCAGTAGGGCCGACAGGGTGAGCACTGAAGCTTTCTTT.

J is TRBJ2-7 and V is TRBV6-1, with D possibly TRBD2 on 5 matching bases. The CDR3 is 14 residues long. Germline V CDR1 and CDR2: MNHNS, SASEGT. The V end lost 2 bases, the J end lost 3 bases, and 11 bases lay between the germline ends. The CDR3 sequence: CASSESGELYEQYF. CDR3 nucleotide sequence: TGTGCCAGCAGTGAATCTGGGGAGCTCTACGAGCAGTACTTC.

V is TRBV27 and J is TRBJ1-5; 8 bases are shared with TRBD1. The CDR3 is made up of 14 amino acids. The germline gives CDR1 MNHEY, CDR2 SMNVEV (reference sequence). V trimming: 4 bases; J trimming: 5 bases; junction bases outside the gene matches: 4. The CDR3 DNA sequence: TGTGCCAGCAGTTCGGACAGGGTGGATCAGCCCCAGCATTTT. Amino acid sequence: CASSSDRVDQPQHF.